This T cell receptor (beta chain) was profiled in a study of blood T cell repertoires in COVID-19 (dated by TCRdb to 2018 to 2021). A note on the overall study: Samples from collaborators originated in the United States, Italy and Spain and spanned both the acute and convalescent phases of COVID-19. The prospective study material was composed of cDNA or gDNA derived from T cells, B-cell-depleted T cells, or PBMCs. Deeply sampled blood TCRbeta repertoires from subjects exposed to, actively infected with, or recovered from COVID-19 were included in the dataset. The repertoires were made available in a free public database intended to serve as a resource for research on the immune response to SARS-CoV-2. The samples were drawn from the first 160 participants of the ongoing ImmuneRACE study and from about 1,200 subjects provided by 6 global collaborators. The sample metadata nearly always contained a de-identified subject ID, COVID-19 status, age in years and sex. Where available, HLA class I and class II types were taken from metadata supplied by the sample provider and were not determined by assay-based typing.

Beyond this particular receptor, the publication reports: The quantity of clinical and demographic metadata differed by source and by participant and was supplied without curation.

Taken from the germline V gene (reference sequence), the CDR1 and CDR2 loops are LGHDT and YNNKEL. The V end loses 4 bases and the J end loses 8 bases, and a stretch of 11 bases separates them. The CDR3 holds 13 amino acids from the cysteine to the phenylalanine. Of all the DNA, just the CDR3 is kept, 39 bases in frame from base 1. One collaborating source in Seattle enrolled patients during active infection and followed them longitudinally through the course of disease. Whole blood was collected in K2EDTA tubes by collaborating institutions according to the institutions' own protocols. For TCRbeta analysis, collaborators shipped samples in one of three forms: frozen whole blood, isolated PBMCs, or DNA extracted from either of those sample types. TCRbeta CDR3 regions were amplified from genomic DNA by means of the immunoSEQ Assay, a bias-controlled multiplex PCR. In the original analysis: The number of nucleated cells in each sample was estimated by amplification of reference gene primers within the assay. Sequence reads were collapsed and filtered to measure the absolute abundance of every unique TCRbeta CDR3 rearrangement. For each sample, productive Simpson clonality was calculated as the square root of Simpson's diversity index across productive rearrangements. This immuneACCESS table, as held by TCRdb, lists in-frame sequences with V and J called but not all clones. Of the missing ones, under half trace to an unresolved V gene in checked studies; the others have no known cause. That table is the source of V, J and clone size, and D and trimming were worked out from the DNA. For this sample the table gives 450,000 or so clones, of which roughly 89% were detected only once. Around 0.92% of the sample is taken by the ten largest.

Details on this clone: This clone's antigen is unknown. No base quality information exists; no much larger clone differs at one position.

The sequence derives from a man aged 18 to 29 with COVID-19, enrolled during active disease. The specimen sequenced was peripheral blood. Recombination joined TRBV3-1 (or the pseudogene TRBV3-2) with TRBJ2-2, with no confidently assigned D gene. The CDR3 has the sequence CASSPGLEGELFF. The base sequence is TGTGCCAGCAGCCCCGGGTTGGAGGGGGAGCTGTTTTTT.